These 10 T cell receptor beta chains share one sample of origin, sequenced in a study of control samples from healthy donors and cancer patients. Sequencing was performed with immunoSEQ multiplex PCR; in TCRdb, only in-frame clones are kept and a portion is missing. Here the sample spans 130,000 or so clones, around nine tenths being singletons. Sequenced sample: PBMCs. These receptors all come from a middle-aged man with head and neck cancer.

The rearrangement links TRBV18 to TRBJ2-1; TRBD1 aligns across 10 bases. The CDR3 is made up of 17 amino acids. V lost 4 bases, J lost 0 bases, and 6 bases stayed unmatched. Germline V CDR1 and CDR2: KGHSH, LQKENI. DNA for the CDR3: TGTGCCAGCTCACTACGACAGGGGGCGAGCTCCTACAATGAGCAGTTCTTC. Protein product: CASSLRQGASSYNEQFF.

V usage is TRBV19 and J usage is TRBJ1-1; D remains unclear. Trimming took 0 bases from V and 4 from J, leaving 12 bases between them. From germline, CDR1 is LNHDA and CDR2 SQIVND (reference sequence). This CDR3 region has 15 residues. The chain's CDR3 is CASSIEYLSGTEAFF. DNA of the CDR3: TGTGCCAGTAGTATAGAGTATTTATCAGGCACTGAAGCTTTCTTT.

The J gene is TRBJ2-1, the V gene TRBV4-1; 7 positions agree with TRBD2. CDR1 MGHRA and CDR2 YSYEKL come from the germline V gene. This CDR3 has 15 amino acids. The ends lost 0 bases at V and 8 bases at J; junction bases unmatched: 7. The CDR3 DNA is TGCGCCAGCAGCCAAGATAGGTTGGCGGGAGATGAGCAGTTCTTC. It yields the protein CASSQDRLAGDEQFF.

The J gene is TRBJ1-1, the V gene TRBV27, with TRBD1 identical over 7 bases. CDR1 and CDR2 (germline): MNHEY, SMNVEV (reference sequence). V was pared by 6 bases and J by 1 base, with 5 bases of the junction left unmatched. This CDR3 has 14 amino acids. CDR3 DNA: TGTGCCAGCAGAGTGACAGGGACGAACACTGAAGCTTTCTTT. Translated: CASRVTGTNTEAFF.

This clone appeared a few times. The J gene is TRBJ2-1, the V gene TRBV7-2; 7 bases match TRBD2. J was trimmed by 6 bases and V by 1 base; bases with no gene match: 6. The CDR3 is 15 residues long. CDR1 is SGHTA, CDR2 FQGNSA, per germline. The CDR3 is CASSLVGGGPNEQFF. The CDR3 DNA reads as TGTGCCAGCAGCTTAGTTGGGGGAGGGCCCAATGAGCAGTTCTTC.

This clone appeared once. J is TRBJ2-7 and V is TRBV11-2; 8 bases align to TRBD1. V lost 1 base, J lost 11 bases, and 7 bases stayed unmatched. Germline V gene lookup returns CDR1 SGHAT and CDR2 FQNNGV. This CDR3 has 13 residues. The CDR3 DNA sequence: TGTGCCAGCAGCTTAGGGACAGGGCTTGATGAGTACTTC. Translated: CASSLGTGLDEYF. The full variable domain, with the rest looked up from reference TRBV11-2 and TRBJ2-7, is EAGVAQSPRYKIIEKRQSVAFWCNPISGHATLYWYQQILGQGPKLLIQFQNNGVVDDSQLPKDRFSAERLKGVDSTLKIQPAKLEDSAVYLCASSLGTGLDEYFGPGTRLTVT.

This clone has just a few counts. The rearrangement joins TRBV21-1 to TRBJ2-4; TRBD2, the table's D call, was not compared with the DNA. TRBV21-1 is labeled a pseudogene. The CDR3 sequence is 14 residues long. CDR3 protein: CASSNRRAKNIQYF. The CDR3 region has the DNA TGTGCCAGCAGCAATAGGAGGGCCAAAAACATTCAGTACTTC.

DNA of the CDR3: TGTGCCAGCAGCCAAGGGACAGGGGCCGGGGAGCTGTTTTTT. The encoded protein is CASSQGTGAGELFF. The J gene is TRBJ2-2, the V gene TRBV3-1 (or the pseudogene TRBV3-2), with 9 bases fitting TRBD1. Germline assignment: CDR1 LGHDT and CDR2 YNNKEL (reference sequence). J was trimmed by 6 bases and V by 1 base; bases with no gene match: 0. CDR3 length: 14 amino acids.

The rearrangement uses TRBV5-4 and TRBJ2-1, with 10 positions matching TRBD2. This CDR3 has 16 amino acids. CDR1 SGHNT and CDR2 YYREEE come from the germline V gene (reference sequence). V shed 2 bases, J shed 0 bases, and the junction held 2 bases outside the gene matches. DNA of the CDR3: TGTGCCAGCAGCTTCCCTAGCGGGAGCTCCTACAATGAGCAGTTCTTC. Translation: CASSFPSGSSYNEQFF.

The chain uses TRBV27 and TRBJ1-2, with TRBD1 identical over 10 bases. The germline CDR1 and CDR2 sequences are MNHEY and SMNVEV (reference sequence). The CDR3 is 16 amino acids. V lost 7 bases and J lost 8; bases outside the gene matches: 16. In DNA form, the CDR3 reads TGTGCCAGCACCCAAGAGAGGACAGGGGGTGTTAACGGCTACACCTTC. It encodes CASTQERTGGVNGYTF.